One sample yielded the 7 T cell receptor beta chains listed below, sequenced in a study of blood T cell repertoires in COVID-19. The protocol was immunoSEQ multiplex PCR, while the TCRdb copy is restricted to in-frame clones and leaves out a portion. The profile covers approximately 150,000 clones, with approximately 89% appearing a single time and around 1.6% taken by the ten largest. Sequencing was carried out using peripheral blood. These receptors were obtained from a human donor in a cohort sampled during active COVID-19.

The rearrangement links TRBV9 to TRBJ1-3; tentative D call: TRBD1 (5 bases). CDR1 is SGDLS and CDR2 is YYNGEE in the germline V gene. The V end lost 3 bases, the J end lost 3 bases, and 7 bases lay between the germline ends. There are 13 residues in the CDR3. The CDR3 loop is CASSGGDGNTIYF. CDR3 in DNA: TGTGCCAGCAGCGGGGGGGATGGAAACACCATATATTTT.

Only a few counts were recorded for this clone. The V gene is TRBV7-8, the J gene TRBJ1-1; a weak D match, TRBD1 (5 bases). This CDR3 has 18 amino acids. Germline V gene lookup returns CDR1 SGHVS and CDR2 FQNEAQ. Trimming left V 5 bases short and J 1 base short, with 23 bases between. CDR3 protein: CASSEFRYKRQTNTEAFF. For the CDR3, the DNA is TGTGCCAGCAGCGAATTCCGTTATAAGCGACAGACGAACACTGAAGCTTTCTTT.

The chain combines TRBV7-2 with TRBJ1-2; 7 bases are shared with TRBD1. Germline CDR1 SGHTA, CDR2 FQGNSA. The V and J ends lost 5 bases and 7 bases, in that order; junction bases with no gene match: 13. The CDR3 sequence is 15 residues long. The CDR3 region has the DNA TGTGCCAGCAGCCCAGTGACAGGGTTATCTGTTGGCTACACCTTC. Translating gives CASSPVTGLSVGYTF.

On this clone: Distinct nucleotide sequences in the sample also encode this CDR3. The chain combines TRBV5-1 with TRBJ2-1, with TRBD2 matching over 8 bases. This CDR3 has 15 residues. Trimming took 2 bases from V and 3 from J; bases not matched to a gene: 4. Germline V gives CDR1 SGHRS, CDR2 YFSETQ. The CDR3 sequence: CASSFGLADYNEQFF. CDR3 nucleotides: TGCGCCAGCAGCTTCGGACTAGCAGACTACAATGAGCAGTTCTTC. Filled out from reference TRBV5-1 and TRBJ2-1, the complete variable domain reads KAGVTQTPRYLIKTRGQQVTLSCSPISGHRSVSWYQQTPGQGLQFLFEYFSETQRNKGNFPGRFSGRQFSNSRSEMNVSTLELGDSALYLCASSFGLADYNEQFFGPGTRLTVL.

V is TRBV20-1 and J is TRBJ2-5, with D perhaps matching TRBD2 (6 bases). Germline V lookup: CDR1 DFQATT, CDR2 SNEGSKA (reference sequence). There are 13 residues in the CDR3. V lost 3 bases and J 1 base, leaving 9 bases between the germline ends. CDR3 in DNA: TGCAGTGCTAGTAAACTAGCCCAAGAGACCCAGTACTTC. This sequence encodes CSASKLAQETQYF.

The V call is TRBV18, the J call TRBJ2-1; D might be TRBD2 (6 bases). Trimming took off 3 bases at V and 0 bases at J, with 12 bases between the two ends. The germline V gene encodes CDR1 KGHSH and CDR2 LQKENI. The CDR3 extends over 16 amino acids. CDR3 nucleotides: TGTGCCAGCTCACCTATTGGCGGGACCTCCTACAATGAGCAGTTCTTC. Protein sequence: CASSPIGGTSYNEQFF.

This chain links TRBV10-3 with TRBJ1-1; possible D gene TRBD1, 5 bases. V was pared by 3 bases and J by 5 bases, with 22 bases between. The CDR3 consists of 17 residues. CDR1 is ENHRY, CDR2 SYGVKD, per germline. As DNA, the CDR3 is TGTGCCATCAGTGACCCGAACAGGAATGAGGCGGGGACTGAAGCTTTCTTT. It translates to CAISDPNRNEAGTEAFF.